This T cell receptor (beta chain) was found in a study of control samples from healthy donors and cancer patients. Sequenced by immunoSEQ multiplex PCR; TCRdb stores in-frame clones only, minus some. The sample holds under 80,000 clones, over 75% seen once. This receptor was taken from a man over 45 in good health. The sample taken for sequencing was blood.

CDR3 DNA sequence: TGTGCCAGTAGTGATGGGACAGGGGGCCCTAACAATTCACCCCTCCACTTT. Protein: CASSDGTGGPNNSPLHF. The chain recombines TRBV19 with TRBJ1-6, with 12 bases fitting TRBD1. CDR3 size: 17 residues. V shed 5 bases and J 7 bases; nucleotides not matched to a gene: 9. The germline gives CDR1 LNHDA, CDR2 SQIVND (reference sequence).